The 14 T cell receptor beta chains in this list originate from one sample, sequenced in a study of human T cells and chemical hapten exposure. TCRdb recomputed calls from the RACE reads with MiXCR, one row per CDR3 protein. Among about 100,000 distinct CDR3 sequences listed, more than 9% were seen once. Time point here: patch test 1, 2 weeks after DPC sensitization. Indicated treatment: therapeutic diphenylcyclopropenone sensitization with weekly scalp DPC. Sequencing used whole blood, obtained in connection with sensitization to the hapten diphenylcyclopropenone (DPC). The receptors shown here come from a man aged 40-50 years with alopecia areata. Some clones in this sample may be carry-over from other donors' samples.

This clonotype was recorded at least ten times. The genes are TRBV7-2 and TRBJ2-7; weak D call: TRBD2 (6 bases). In germline, CDR1 is SGHTA, CDR2 FQGNSA. CDR3 length: 13 residues. Trimming cost V 5 bases and J 5 bases, with 13 bases left between them. CDR3 region: CASSMGLVDEQYV. The CDR3 nucleotides read TGTGCCAGCAGCATGGGACTTGTCGACGAGCAGTACGTC.

This clonotype appeared many times. The chain has TRBV20-1 and TRBJ2-7; 7 nucleotides align to TRBD2. The germline V gene encodes CDR1 DFQATT and CDR2 SNEGSKA (reference sequence). V lost 2 bases, J lost 0 bases, and 7 bases stayed unmatched. The CDR3 spans 15 residues. The CDR3 protein is CSARNLAESSYEQYF. In DNA, the CDR3 is TGCAGTGCTAGAAACCTAGCGGAAAGCTCCTACGAGCAGTACTTC.

The chain recombines TRBV6-6 with TRBJ1-3; 8 nucleotides line up with TRBD1. This CDR3 spans 17 amino acids. The V gene's germline CDR1 is MNHNY and CDR2 SVGAGI (reference sequence). With 3 bases clipped from V and 4 bases from J, the junction kept 11 bases outside the gene matches. The DNA for the CDR3 is TGTGCCAGCAGTTATAACACAGGGGGAGGAAGGGGAAACACCATATATTTT. This codes for CASSYNTGGGRGNTIYF.

This clonotype was observed a few times. CDR3 nucleotide sequence: TGTGCCAGCAGCCCGGGGATACTAGCGGAGGTGGGAGATACGCAGTATTTT. It translates to CASSPGILAEVGDTQYF. V and J are TRBV12-3 or TRBV12-4 and TRBJ2-3; TRBD2 aligns across 8 bases. Trimming took 6 bases from V and 5 from J; bases not matched to a gene: 16. The CDR3 has 17 amino acids.

The chain has TRBV27 and TRBJ2-7; D gene unclear. This CDR3 region has 13 residues. V gave up 1 base and J gave up 3 bases, with 7 bases separating them. Germline assignment: CDR1 MNHEY and CDR2 SMNVEV (reference sequence). In nucleotides, the CDR3 is TGTGCCAGCAGTTTATACGGCGGCTACGAGCAGTACGTC. As protein: CASSLYGGYEQYV.

This clonotype was seen repeatedly, ten times or more. V and J are TRBV15 and TRBJ1-1; the D is unclear. The V and J ends lost 1 base and 5 bases respectively, with 11 bases between them. This CDR3 contains 14 residues. Germline CDR1 and CDR2: LNHNV and YYDKDF (reference sequence). The CDR3 nucleotides read TGTGCCACCAGCAGAGGAGTGGTAAGGACTGAAGCTTTCTTT. This encodes CATSRGVVRTEAFF.

The rearrangement uses TRBV11-1 and TRBJ2-1, with TRBD1 identical over 8 bases. V lost 5 bases and J lost 7; bases outside the gene matches: 7. Germline V CDR1 and CDR2: SGHAT, FQDESV (reference sequence). This CDR3 is 14 amino acids long. CDR3 loop: CASSHGQGNNEQFF. Here the CDR3 DNA reads TGTGCCAGCAGCCACGGACAGGGTAATAATGAGCAGTTCTTC.

The chain recombines TRBV18 with TRBJ2-3; D is perhaps TRBD2 (5 bases). Trimming removed 2 bases from V and 2 bases from J, with 11 bases in between. The CDR3 covers 15 residues. CDR1 is KGHSH, CDR2 LQKENI, per germline. The CDR3 spells CASSPRVTITDTQYF. The DNA for the CDR3 is TGTGCCAGCTCACCAAGGGTGACTATCACAGATACGCAGTATTTT.

This clonotype was seen a single time. This chain connects TRBV27 to TRBJ2-5; 8 bases fit TRBD2. This CDR3 has 14 residues. Trimming took 6 bases from V and 0 from J; bases not matched to a gene: 3. Germline CDR1 and CDR2: MNHEY and SMNVEV (reference sequence). For the CDR3, the DNA is TGTGCCAGCAGCGATAGCGGGAACCAAGAGACCCAGTACTTC. Residues: CASSDSGNQETQYF.

The gene calls are TRBV11-3 and TRBJ2-1; 7 nucleotides match TRBD2. The V and J ends lost 1 base and 1 base, in that order; junction bases with no gene match: 1. The CDR3 sequence is 15 residues long. Germline V lookup: CDR1 SGHNT, CDR2 YENEEA. As DNA, the CDR3 is TGTGCCAGCAGCTTAGGGACTAGGTCCTACAATGAGCAGTTCTTC. Its protein is CASSLGTRSYNEQFF.

This clonotype appeared many times. The chain is built from TRBV29-1 and TRBJ2-7; perhaps TRBD1 as D (6 bases). CDR1 is SQVTM and CDR2 is ANQGSEA in the germline V gene. The CDR3 has 15 residues. Trimming stripped 6 bases from V and 2 bases from J, with 20 bases between. The CDR3 protein is CSVRLGAGAPYEQYF. Here the CDR3 DNA reads TGCAGCGTCCGTCTGGGGGCAGGGGCCCCCTACGAGCAGTACTTC.

The rearrangement uses TRBV20-1 and TRBJ2-3; TRBD1 matches 9 bases. Trimming at V came to 2 bases and at J to 0 bases, leaving 3 bases not matched to a gene. The CDR3 extends over 15 amino acids. Germline CDR1 DFQATT, CDR2 SNEGSKA (reference sequence). DNA for the CDR3: TGCAGTGCTAGACCGGACAGGGGTAGCACAGATACGCAGTATTTT. Protein: CSARPDRGSTDTQYF.

This clonotype was found a few times. The gene calls are TRBV20-1 and TRBJ1-1; no clear D gene. Germline V gene sequence: CDR1 DFQATT, CDR2 SNEGSKA (reference sequence). There are 12 residues in the CDR3. V lost 3 bases, J lost 1 base, and 6 bases lay in between. CDR3 sequence: CSASRANTEAFF. CDR3 DNA: TGCAGTGCTAGTCGGGCGAACACTGAAGCTTTCTTT.

This clonotype was detected only a few times. This chain connects TRBV7-8 to TRBJ2-7; unclear D gene. CDR1 is SGHVS, CDR2 FQNEAQ, per germline. Trimming cost V 1 base and J 2 bases, with 9 bases left between them. This CDR3 is built from 14 residues. CDR3 protein: CASSLVGNAYEQYF. In DNA form, the CDR3 reads TGTGCCAGCAGCTTAGTTGGGAATGCCTACGAGCAGTACTTC.